This T cell receptor beta chain was sequenced during a study of blood T cell repertoires in COVID-19. This CDR3 comprises 15 residues. Germline V gene lookup returns CDR1 SGHRS and CDR2 YFSETQ. Trimming removed 4 bases from V and 2 bases from J, with 16 bases in between. Generated by immunoSEQ multiplex PCR, the TCRdb table keeps only in-frame clones and is missing some. Of roughly 220,000 clones detected, approximately 80% appear once; the ten largest clones hold 1.3%. Sequenced: PBMCs or T cells enriched from blood (not recorded which). The chain carries TRBV5-1 and TRBJ2-7; the D gene is possibly TRBD2 (6 bases). The receptor's source is a woman in her forties with acute COVID-19. The CDR3: CASSQEPGTPYEQYF. For the CDR3, the DNA is TGCGCCAGCAGCCAAGAACCGGGGACTCCCTACGAGCAGTACTTC.